What follows are 19 T cell receptor beta chains derived from one specimen sequenced in a study of blood T cell repertoires in COVID-19. Data came from immunoSEQ multiplex PCR; TCRdb stores just in-frame clones and leaves some out. This sample has 400,000 or so clones, with over 75% found just once. The sequenced sample consisted of peripheral blood. The receptors shown here come from a middle-aged woman with COVID-19, enrolled during active disease.

This clone was recorded only once. The chain joins TRBV7-2 to TRBJ1-1; 7 bases are shared with TRBD1. V was clipped by 2 bases and J by 6 bases; unmatched bases: 9. The germline CDR1 and CDR2 sequences are SGHTA and FQGNSA. This CDR3 comprises 15 residues. This chain's CDR3 is CASSLSRNRGAEAFF. CDR3 sequence (DNA): TGTGCCAGCAGCTTAAGCAGGAACAGGGGCGCTGAAGCTTTCTTT.

The chain links TRBV27 to TRBJ2-1, with TRBD1 matching over 8 bases. The V gene's germline CDR1 is MNHEY and CDR2 SMNVEV (reference sequence). Germline trimming cut 0 bases from V and 0 bases from J; bases unmatched to any gene: 4. The CDR3 contains 17 residues. The DNA for the CDR3 is TGTGCCAGCAGTTTATCCCCCGGGACAGGCTCCTACAATGAGCAGTTCTTC. This encodes CASSLSPGTGSYNEQFF.

V usage is TRBV7-2 and J usage is TRBJ1-2, with TRBD1 as a possible D gene (5 bases). CDR1 SGHTA and CDR2 FQGNSA come from the germline V gene. Trimming cost V 1 base and J 6 bases, with 15 bases left between them. The CDR3 spans 15 residues. CDR3 region: CASSLGGTGRDGYTF. The CDR3 bases are TGTGCCAGCAGCTTAGGCGGGACGGGTCGCGATGGCTACACCTTC. Combining the CDR3 with reference TRBV7-2 and TRBJ1-2 gives the whole variable domain GAGVSQSPSNKVTEKGKDVELRCDPISGHTALYWYRQSLGQGLEFLIYFQGNSAPDKSGLPSDRFSAERTGGSVSTLTIQRTQQEDSAVYLCASSLGGTGRDGYTFGSGTRLTVV.

The rearrangement links TRBV19 to TRBJ2-5; 7 nucleotides align to TRBD1. Per the germline V gene, CDR1 is LNHDA and CDR2 is SQIVND (reference sequence). The CDR3 runs 13 residues. The V and J ends lost 10 bases and 2 bases, in that order; junction bases with no gene match: 7. DNA of the CDR3: TGTGCCACTAGGGGGACAGTACAAGAGACCCAGTACTTC. It translates to CATRGTVQETQYF.

This clone was counted once. The chain employs TRBV19 and TRBJ1-2; 9 bases line up with TRBD1. The CDR3 extends over 14 amino acids. The germline V gene has CDR1 LNHDA and CDR2 SQIVND (reference sequence). Trimming at V came to 5 bases and at J to 7 bases, leaving 8 bases not matched to a gene. Here the CDR3 reads CASSEETGGPGYTF. For the CDR3, the DNA is TGTGCCAGTAGTGAAGAGACAGGGGGTCCTGGCTACACCTTC. Complete variable domain (other parts from reference TRBV19 and TRBJ1-2): DGGITQSPKYLFRKEGQNVTLSCEQNLNHDAMYWYRQDPGQGLRLIYYSQIVNDFQKGDIAEGYSVSREKKESFPLTVTSAQKNPTAFYLCASSEETGGPGYTFGSGTRLTVV.

The chain couples TRBV7-8 to TRBJ2-5, with D unresolved. This CDR3 spans 13 amino acids. Germline V gene lookup returns CDR1 SGHVS and CDR2 FQNEAQ. Between the trimmed V and J ends, which lost 2 bases and 5 bases, there was a span of 9 bases. In DNA, the CDR3 is TGTGCCAGCAGCTTATACCTCGGGGAGACCCAGTACTTC. Translating it yields CASSLYLGETQYF.

The chain combines TRBV19 with TRBJ1-1; 11 bases align to TRBD1. After removal of 1 base from V and 5 bases from J, the junction contained 3 bases not matched to a gene. Germline CDR1 and CDR2: LNHDA and SQIVND (reference sequence). CDR3 size: 15 residues. CDR3 sequence reads: CASSIVGQGGTEAFF. The CDR3 DNA reads as TGTGCCAGTAGTATAGTGGGACAGGGGGGAACTGAAGCTTTCTTT.

Only one count was recorded for this clone. V gene TRBV19 combines with J gene TRBJ1-2; a possible D gene is TRBD1 (5 bases). V lost 4 bases to trimming and J lost 4 bases, with 13 bases between them. The CDR3 length is 14 residues. Germline loops: CDR1 LNHDA, CDR2 SQIVND (reference sequence). The CDR3 sequence: CASSTRGALYGYTF. Here the CDR3 DNA reads TGTGCCAGTAGTACCCGTGGGGCCCTCTATGGCTACACCTTC.

V and J are TRBV19 and TRBJ1-1, with D unclear. Trimming took 4 bases from V and 0 from J, leaving 18 bases between them. This CDR3 region has 17 residues. CDR1 is LNHDA, CDR2 SQIVND, per germline (reference sequence). CDR3 bases: TGTGCCAGTAGTACCCCCGCCACCGCTACTATGAACACTGAAGCTTTCTTT. Encoded protein: CASSTPATATMNTEAFF.

The rearrangement links TRBV3-1 (or the pseudogene TRBV3-2) to TRBJ1-6, with D unresolved. The CDR3 spans 15 residues. V lost 2 bases to trimming and J lost 5 bases, with 10 bases between them. Looked up from germline, CDR1 is LGHDT and CDR2 is YNNKEL (reference sequence). CDR3: CASSQLQTDNSPLHF. The CDR3 bases are TGTGCCAGCAGCCAATTACAAACAGATAATTCACCCCTCCACTTT.

This clone came up once. The rearrangement uses TRBV11-2 and TRBJ1-5, with TRBD1 identical over 7 bases. Germline values: CDR1 SGHAT, CDR2 FQNNGV. The CDR3 has 14 amino acids. The V and J ends lost 6 bases and 5 bases, in that order; junction bases with no gene match: 7. CDR3 region: CASSRQGVDQPQHF. CDR3 DNA: TGTGCCAGCAGTCGACAGGGAGTCGATCAGCCCCAGCATTTT.

This chain links TRBV12-5 with TRBJ1-1; TRBD1 might be the D (6 bases). The CDR3 is 17 residues long. V shed 0 bases and J shed 9 bases, with 23 bases lying between them. Germline V CDR1 and CDR2: LGHNT, FRNRAP. The CDR3 nucleotides read TGTGCTAGTGGTTTGGTTCCGAGCCTACAGGGAAGGCTTCAAGCTTTCTTT. Translated: CASGLVPSLQGRLQAFF.

CDR3 bases: TGTGCCACTCGCGGGAGCCAGAGCACAGATACGCAGTATTTT. It yields the protein CATRGSQSTDTQYF. This chain uses TRBV15 with TRBJ2-3; 7 bases are a match to TRBD2. After removal of 9 bases from V and 0 bases from J, the junction contained 6 bases not matched to a gene. Germline V gives CDR1 LNHNV, CDR2 YYDKDF (reference sequence). The CDR3 runs to 14 residues.

The chain combines TRBV4-3 with TRBJ2-2; no clear D gene. The CDR3 spans 13 residues. Germline CDR1 LGHNA, CDR2 YSLEER. V lost 3 bases and J lost 6, with 8 bases in between. This CDR3 is CASSHPRSGELFF. CDR3 in DNA: TGCGCCAGCAGCCACCCTAGATCCGGGGAGCTGTTTTTT.

J is TRBJ2-2 and V is TRBV7-9, with D tentatively TRBD2 (5 bases). V dropped 2 bases and J dropped 4 bases, with 11 bases sitting between them. Germline V gives CDR1 SEHNR, CDR2 FQNEAQ (reference sequence). This CDR3 region has 15 residues. The chain's CDR3 is CASSLRELRTGELFF. Written as DNA, the CDR3 is TGTGCCAGCAGCTTAAGGGAGTTGCGCACCGGGGAGCTGTTTTTT.

This sequence joins TRBV27 and TRBJ2-7; D ambiguous. Germline V gene sequence: CDR1 MNHEY, CDR2 SMNVEV (reference sequence). The CDR3 is made up of 14 amino acids. The V end was cut by 2 bases, the J end by 3 bases, with 11 bases between. The CDR3 region has the DNA TGTGCCAGCAGTTTAAGGCACAGAGACTACGAGCAGTACTTC. Its protein is CASSLRHRDYEQYF.

The rearrangement links TRBV5-1 to TRBJ2-5; D perhaps matches TRBD2 (7 bases). The ends were cut back, 0 bases at V and 4 bases at J, with 13 bases in the middle. The CDR3 covers 15 residues. The germline gives CDR1 SGHRS, CDR2 YFSETQ. CDR3 residues: CASSLERGAGETQYF. The CDR3, as DNA: TGCGCCAGCAGCTTGGAACGGGGGGCGGGAGAGACCCAGTACTTC.

V gene TRBV14 combines with J gene TRBJ2-5, with D possibly matching TRBD1 (5 bases). The CDR3 has 14 residues. V was cut by 1 base and J by 7 bases, with 13 bases left in between. Germline V CDR1 and CDR2: SGHDN, FVKESK. The CDR3 protein is CASSQGTGWGTQYF. CDR3 nucleotide sequence: TGTGCCAGCAGCCAAGGAACAGGTTGGGGGACCCAGTACTTC.

The CDR3 reads CASTGQTSYEQYF. CDR3 in DNA: TGTGCCAGCACGGGACAGACCTCCTACGAGCAGTACTTC. The rearrangement links TRBV28 to TRBJ2-7, with 7 positions matching TRBD1. The CDR3 length is 13 residues. Germline CDR1 MDHEN, CDR2 SYDVKM. Trimming removed 7 bases from V and 0 bases from J; junction bases left unmatched: 3.